Listed here is a single T cell receptor (beta chain). The target antigen is unknown. This record comes from a study of T-cell memory formation after mild COVID-19. Overall study context: Clusters were largely donor specific. Study-level results: Largely, contracting CD4+ clones fell within CM and EM, and contracting CD8+ clones within EMRA.

TCRdb used MiXCR to reprocess the 5' RACE reads, holding one entry per CDR3 protein. The table lists 100,000 to 150,000 distinct CDR3 sequences, over 15% of them singletons, with roughly 5.2% in the top ten. The sequence derives from a young man who had mild COVID-19 (a few samples of this study predate the infection). Cell type and time point are not known. Sequencing input: PBMCs or a T cell subset sorted from them (not recorded which).

As DNA, the CDR3 is TGTGCCAGCAGTACTGGACAGGGCAGCGCTTTCTTT. It is translated as CASSTGQGSAFF. V is TRBV27 and J is TRBJ1-1; 8 bases are a match to TRBD1. CDR1 is MNHEY, CDR2 SMNVEV, per germline (reference sequence). This CDR3 is 12 amino acids long. V dropped 5 bases and J dropped 11; count of bases not matched to a gene: 7.